These T cell receptor beta chains were read from a single sample in a study of shared clonotypes between healthy human individuals. Produced via immunoSEQ multiplex PCR; TCRdb's table is partial and in-frame only. The data show approximately 590,000 clones, 95% seen once. Sequencing was performed on naive CD8+ T cells sorted from blood. Receptors were obtained from a woman aged 25 to 39 in good health. Both conserved end residues are part of each CDR3. A D gene is named only where the DNA matches it firmly. The size of a clone is reported for some rows only, either as once, few or many, or as a class for expanded clones.

j_gene: TRBJ2-7; d_gene: TRBD1; v_gene: TRBV27; abundance: -; CDR3nt: TGTGCCAGTAAACCTTGGACAGGGAGTGAGCAGTACTTC; CDR3aa: CASKPWTGSEQYF
j_gene: TRBJ2-1; d_gene: TRBD2; v_gene: TRBV5-6; abundance: -; CDR3nt: TGTGCCAGCAGCCTAAGACTAGCCGCTTACAATGAGCAGTTCTTC; CDR3aa: CASSLRLAAYNEQFF
j_gene: TRBJ2-1; d_gene: TRBD2; v_gene: TRBV30; abundance: -; CDR3nt: TGTGCCTGGAGTGGTAGCGGGAGGGGGGGATACAATGAGCAGTTCTTC; CDR3aa: CAWSGSGRGGYNEQFF
j_gene: TRBJ1-2; d_gene: -; v_gene: TRBV29-1; abundance: once; CDR3nt: TGCAGCGTCTCGAGGGCAGGGGAGAACTATGGCTACACCTTC; CDR3aa: CSVSRAGENYGYTF
j_gene: TRBJ1-2; d_gene: TRBD1; v_gene: TRBV27; abundance: -; CDR3nt: TGTGCCAGCAGTTTATCGTGGGACAGGGCTGGCTACACCTTC; CDR3aa: CASSLSWDRAGYTF
j_gene: TRBJ2-1; d_gene: -; v_gene: TRBV11-2; abundance: -; CDR3nt: TGTGCCAGCAGCCCTACCCACAGGACTCATAATGAGCAGTTCTTC; CDR3aa: CASSPTHRTHNEQFF
j_gene: TRBJ2-7; d_gene: TRBD2; v_gene: TRBV6-5; abundance: -; CDR3nt: TGTGCCAGCAGTCCCCTAGCGGGGACCTCCTACGAGCAGTACTTC; CDR3aa: CASSPLAGTSYEQYF
j_gene: TRBJ2-3; d_gene: TRBD1; v_gene: TRBV27; abundance: -; CDR3nt: TGTGCCAGCACCACCACAGGGGGGTCAGATACGCAGTATTTT; CDR3aa: CASTTTGGSDTQYF
j_gene: TRBJ2-7; d_gene: TRBD2; v_gene: TRBV25-1; abundance: -; CDR3nt: TGTGCCAGCAGTACCGGGAGGGCCCCCAACTCCTACGAGCAGTACTTC; CDR3aa: CASSTGRAPNSYEQYF
j_gene: TRBJ2-3; d_gene: TRBD2; v_gene: TRBV18; abundance: -; CDR3nt: TGTGCCAGCTCACTCCAAGAATCGACTAGCACCTTTGTTCGTAGCACAGATACGCAGTATTTT; CDR3aa: CASSLQESTSTFVRSTDTQYF
j_gene: TRBJ2-7; d_gene: -; v_gene: TRBV11-2; abundance: -; CDR3nt: TGTGCCAGCAGCCCTACCCTCCAGTTGGGTGACGAGCAGTACTTC; CDR3aa: CASSPTLQLGDEQYF
j_gene: TRBJ1-4; d_gene: -; v_gene: TRBV6-6; abundance: -; CDR3nt: TGTGCCAGCAGTTATACGTCCGAAAAACTGTTTTTT; CDR3aa: CASSYTSEKLFF
j_gene: TRBJ2-1; d_gene: -; v_gene: TRBV29-1; abundance: -; CDR3nt: TGCAGCGCCAGTTCTCGGGACTACAATGAGCAGTTCTTC; CDR3aa: CSASSRDYNEQFF
j_gene: TRBJ2-7; d_gene: -; v_gene: TRBV19; abundance: -; CDR3nt: TGTGCCAGTAGTCCTTCAGGCGCATACGAGCAGTACTTC; CDR3aa: CASSPSGAYEQYF
j_gene: TRBJ1-1; d_gene: -; v_gene: TRBV7-9; abundance: -; CDR3nt: TGTGCCAGCCTCACGCCAACGAACACTGAAGCTTTCTTT; CDR3aa: CASLTPTNTEAFF
j_gene: TRBJ2-1; d_gene: TRBD1; v_gene: TRBV7-9; abundance: -; CDR3nt: TGTGCCAGCAGCTTTACCGGGACAGGGGTGAATGAGCAGTTCTTC; CDR3aa: CASSFTGTGVNEQFF
j_gene: TRBJ2-1; d_gene: TRBD2; v_gene: TRBV27; abundance: -; CDR3nt: TGTGCCAGCATAGGACTAGCGGGTGTCTATGAGCAGTTCTTC; CDR3aa: CASIGLAGVYEQFF
j_gene: TRBJ1-1; d_gene: -; v_gene: TRBV28; abundance: -; CDR3nt: TGTGCCAGCAGTTTATGGTCCGCCACTGAAGCTTTCTTT; CDR3aa: CASSLWSATEAFF
j_gene: TRBJ2-1; d_gene: -; v_gene: TRBV28; abundance: -; CDR3nt: TGTGCCAGCATGGGTAGTGAGCAGTTCTTC; CDR3aa: CASMGSEQFF
j_gene: TRBJ2-7; d_gene: TRBD2; v_gene: TRBV5-6; abundance: -; CDR3nt: TGTGCCAGCAGCTTATCAGCGGGAGCCTACGAGCAGTACTTC; CDR3aa: CASSLSAGAYEQYF
j_gene: TRBJ1-1; d_gene: -; v_gene: TRBV18; abundance: -; CDR3nt: TGTGCCAGCTCACCTCCAGGGGTTGAAGCTTTCTTT; CDR3aa: CASSPPGVEAFF
j_gene: TRBJ2-7; d_gene: -; v_gene: TRBV7-9; abundance: once; CDR3nt: TGTGCCAGCAGCTCAGGCTTGGGACCCGCAGAACGGTTTTCCTACGAGCAGTACTTC; CDR3aa: CASSSGLGPAERFSYEQYF
j_gene: TRBJ2-7; d_gene: -; v_gene: TRBV13; abundance: -; CDR3nt: TGTGCCAGCTCGCCGAGCGGATACGAGCAGTACTTC; CDR3aa: CASSPSGYEQYF
j_gene: TRBJ1-2; d_gene: -; v_gene: TRBV7-2; abundance: -; CDR3nt: TGTGCCAGCAGCTTAGCCAGCCTTGGCTACACCTTC; CDR3aa: CASSLASLGYTF
j_gene: TRBJ2-1; d_gene: TRBD2; v_gene: TRBV5-4; abundance: -; CDR3nt: TGTGCCAGCAGCTTGGGCTGGGGGAGGGCCCTCAATGAGCAGTTCTTC; CDR3aa: CASSLGWGRALNEQFF
j_gene: TRBJ1-6; d_gene: -; v_gene: TRBV28; abundance: -; CDR3nt: TGTGCCAGCAGTCGGACGGAGTATAATTCACCCCTCCACTTT; CDR3aa: CASSRTEYNSPLHF
j_gene: TRBJ1-3; d_gene: TRBD1; v_gene: TRBV4-1; abundance: -; CDR3nt: TGCGCCAGCAGCCTAAAAAGAGACGAGGGGGCCTTATCTGGAAACACCATATATTTT; CDR3aa: CASSLKRDEGALSGNTIYF
j_gene: TRBJ1-2; d_gene: -; v_gene: TRBV5-4; abundance: -; CDR3nt: TGTGCCAGCAGCTTGCGCGGTGGGAGCATCCGGGGCTACACCTTC; CDR3aa: CASSLRGGSIRGYTF
j_gene: TRBJ2-7; d_gene: -; v_gene: TRBV20-1; abundance: -; CDR3nt: TGCAGGGCTAGATGGGTCTACGAGCAGTACTTC; CDR3aa: CRARWVYEQYF
j_gene: TRBJ2-7; d_gene: TRBD2; v_gene: TRBV27; abundance: -; CDR3nt: TGTGCCAGCAGTTCCTCTAGCGGGAGTAAGGTCTTCGAGCAGTACTTC; CDR3aa: CASSSSSGSKVFEQYF
j_gene: TRBJ1-1; d_gene: TRBD1; v_gene: TRBV5-6; abundance: once; CDR3nt: TGTGCCAGCAGCTCCGCGGGGACAGGGGGGTATTTGAACACTGAAGCTTTCTTT; CDR3aa: CASSSAGTGGYLNTEAFF
j_gene: TRBJ2-7; d_gene: TRBD1; v_gene: TRBV18; abundance: -; CDR3nt: TGTGCCAGCTCACACCCAGTGACAGGGGCCTACGAGCAGTACTTC; CDR3aa: CASSHPVTGAYEQYF
j_gene: TRBJ1-5; d_gene: -; v_gene: TRBV19; abundance: -; CDR3nt: TGTGCCAGTAGTATAGGGGGCAATCAGCCCCAGCATTTT; CDR3aa: CASSIGGNQPQHF